Below are 15 T cell receptor beta chains sequenced from a single sample in a study of beta chain features in type 1 diabetes. The investigators reverse transcribed all of the isolated RNA, so they sequenced expressed TCRB transcripts. Clones were sequenced by immunoSEQ multiplex PCR, and TCRdb holds only the in-frame ones, with some missing. Among nearly 250,000 clones listed, about 70% were seen once. The sequenced material came from naive CD4+ T cells from blood. All receptors come from a man between 25 and 39 years old in good health.

Worth noting for this clone: A junction end diverges from the germline sequence, so it may reflect a read error. The CDR3 loop reads CASNLARDRASEQYF. The CDR3 nucleotides are TGTGCCAGCAACTTAGCTAGGGACAGGGCTAGCGAGCAGTACTTC. The J gene is TRBJ2-7, the V gene TRBV7-8, with 9 positions matching TRBD1. In germline, CDR1 is SGHVS, CDR2 FQNEAQ. The CDR3 has 15 amino acids.

The rearrangement links TRBV30 to TRBJ1-1; tentatively, D is TRBD1 (5 bases). CDR1 is GTSNPN, CDR2 SVGIG, per germline (reference sequence). Trimming took 3 bases from V and 3 from J, leaving 14 bases between them. This CDR3 is built from 14 residues. The CDR3 DNA sequence: TGTGCCTGGAGGCCCTCCCTCAGGGACACTGAAGCTTTCTTT. Protein product: CAWRPSLRDTEAFF.

The CDR3 spells CASSLDSGANVLTF. In DNA, the CDR3 is TGTGCCAGCAGCCTTGATTCTGGGGCCAACGTCCTGACTTTC. The chain joins TRBV7-2 to TRBJ2-6; D remains ambiguous. The length of the CDR3 is 14 residues. V was pared by 5 bases and J by 1 base, with 6 bases between. Germline CDR1 SGHTA, CDR2 FQGNSA.

The rearrangement joins TRBV25-1 to TRBJ2-7; D not resolved. Germline V gene sequence: CDR1 MGHDK, CDR2 SYGVNS. This CDR3 spans 11 amino acids. V lost 5 bases to trimming and J lost 10 bases, with 12 bases between them. The CDR3 DNA reads TGTGCCAGCAGTATTAGTACGGTCCAGTACTTC. It translates to CASSISTVQYF.

The chain links TRBV7-9 to TRBJ1-1; D is perhaps TRBD1 (5 bases). CDR1 and CDR2 (germline): SEHNR, FQNEAQ (reference sequence). Trimming stripped 3 bases from V and 4 bases from J, with 15 bases between. CDR3 length: 15 amino acids. CDR3 in DNA: TGTGCCAGCAGCTTTGGCCCCGCAGGGAGCACTGAAGCTTTCTTT. Translated: CASSFGPAGSTEAFF.

The CDR3 bases are TGCGCCAGCAGCCAATTTCCAGCGGGCGTTGAGACCCAGTACTTC. Residues: CASSQFPAGVETQYF. This rearrangement joins TRBV4-3 to TRBJ2-5, with a tentative D call TRBD2 (6 bases). V was shortened by 2 bases and J by 5 bases, with 15 bases between the two germline ends. The CDR3 is made up of 15 amino acids. Germline lookup yields CDR1 LGHNA and CDR2 YSLEER.

This clone was observed a few times. This chain uses TRBV29-1 with TRBJ2-3; D perhaps matches TRBD1 (5 bases). The CDR3 runs 14 residues. The V and J ends lost 5 bases and 0 bases respectively, with 12 bases between them. CDR1 is SQVTM and CDR2 is ANQGSEA in the germline V gene. This CDR3 reads CSVQVAGSTDTQYF. The CDR3 bases are TGCAGCGTTCAGGTGGCAGGGAGCACAGATACGCAGTATTTT.

V usage is TRBV7-2 and J usage is TRBJ2-1; a possible D gene is TRBD1 (6 bases). V lost 0 bases, J lost 4 bases, and 10 bases lay in between. The CDR3 extends over 15 amino acids. Germline lookup yields CDR1 SGHTA and CDR2 FQGNSA. The CDR3 nucleotides read TGTGCCAGCAGCTTAGCAGGGGGATATTACAATGAGCAGTTCTTC. Amino acids: CASSLAGGYYNEQFF.

The sample holds a few counts of this clone. The genes are TRBV30 and TRBJ2-5; 7 positions agree with TRBD1. This CDR3 is built from 13 residues. Germline V gene data show CDR1 as GTSNPN and CDR2 as SVGIG (reference sequence). V gave up 1 base and J gave up 5 bases; unmatched junction bases: 4. The CDR3 spells CAWSGTGRETQYF. In DNA form, the CDR3 reads TGTGCCTGGAGTGGGACAGGCAGGGAGACCCAGTACTTC.

V and J are TRBV19 and TRBJ2-1; the D gene is possibly TRBD1 (6 bases). Trimming pared 5 bases from V and 6 bases from J, leaving 17 bases between. This CDR3 has 15 residues. CDR1 is LNHDA and CDR2 is SQIVND in the germline V gene (reference sequence). CDR3 region: CASSPTGLVRNEQFF. CDR3 sequence (DNA): TGTGCCAGTAGTCCAACAGGGCTGGTTCGCAATGAGCAGTTCTTC.

The chain uses TRBV29-1 and TRBJ2-3; TRBD1 is a possible D gene (5 bases). The CDR3 runs to 13 residues. Germline V gene data show CDR1 as SQVTM and CDR2 as ANQGSEA. V dropped 4 bases and J dropped 1 base, with 9 bases sitting between them. Here the CDR3 reads CSVVTDGTDTQYF. Here the CDR3 DNA reads TGCAGCGTTGTGACAGATGGCACAGATACGCAGTATTTT.

This clone was detected only a few times. The CDR3 DNA reads as TGTGCCAGCAGTGGGATGCACTATGGCTACACCTTC. Translating it yields CASSGMHYGYTF. The chain links TRBV11-2 to TRBJ1-2; the D is unclear. Between the trimmed V and J ends, which lost 6 bases and 3 bases, there was a span of 8 bases. This CDR3 spans 12 amino acids. Germline CDR1 SGHAT, CDR2 FQNNGV.

CDR3 loop: CAWSLEGAYKSSQHF. CDR3 bases: TGTGCCTGGAGTTTGGAGGGGGCATACAAGTCCTCCCAGCATTTT. V and J are TRBV30 and TRBJ1-5, with 7 positions matching TRBD1. The CDR3 covers 15 residues. V dropped 2 bases and J dropped 11; count of bases not matched to a gene: 15. CDR1 is GTSNPN, CDR2 SVGIG, per germline (reference sequence).

V usage is TRBV6-6 and J usage is TRBJ2-7; 11 bases are a match to TRBD1. Germline CDR1 MNHNY, CDR2 SVGAGI (reference sequence). The CDR3 is 14 residues long. V was clipped by 5 bases and J by 2 bases; unmatched bases: 2. In DNA form, the CDR3 reads TGTGCCAGCAGTGGGACAGGGGGTCCCTACGAGCAGTACTTC. Translation: CASSGTGGPYEQYF.

The chain links TRBV25-1 to TRBJ1-1; D is perhaps TRBD1 (5 bases). The CDR3 runs to 15 residues. Germline CDR1 and CDR2: MGHDK and SYGVNS. Trimming took off 3 bases at V and 3 bases at J, with 14 bases between the two ends. The CDR3 loop is CASSDPGRGDTEAFF. CDR3 nucleotide sequence: TGTGCCAGCAGTGATCCAGGGAGGGGTGACACTGAAGCTTTCTTT.